This T cell receptor (beta chain) is drawn from a study of cytomegalovirus exposure and HLA in healthy donors. Study-wide results and limits: An analysis that was carried out later associated 16,951 TCR beta sequences with HLA alleles at 0.05 false discovery rate.

About this clone itself: The antigen remains unidentified.

The PCR made use of 60 Vbeta and 13 Jbeta primers. Sequenced by immunoSEQ multiplex PCR; TCRdb stores in-frame clones only, minus some. Its table lists some 120,000 clones. The sequenced sample consisted of PBMCs. This sequence originates from a man aged 18 to 29 in good health and CMV-seronegative.

In DNA form, the CDR3 reads TGTGCCAGCTCACCATTGACAGAAATGCCCTCCTACGAGCAGTACTTC. This gives the protein CASSPLTEMPSYEQYF. V gene TRBV18 combines with J gene TRBJ2-7, with a weak D call TRBD1 (5 bases). The CDR3 has 16 amino acids. CDR1 is KGHSH and CDR2 is LQKENI in the germline V gene. Trimming stripped 2 bases from V and 0 bases from J, with 14 bases between. The full variable domain, completed using reference TRBV18 and TRBJ2-7, is NAGVMQNPRHLVRRRGQEARLRCSPMKGHSHVYWYRQLPEEGLKFMVYLQKENIIDESGMPKERFSAEFPKEGPSILRIQQVVRGDSAAYFCASSPLTEMPSYEQYFGPGTRLTVT.